This is a list of T cell receptor beta chains from one sample in a study of shared clonotypes between healthy human individuals. Here immunoSEQ multiplex PCR was the method, and the copy in TCRdb shows in-frame clones only, minus some. The table records around 200,000 clones, around 93% of them present only once. Sequenced: naive CD4+ T cells sorted from blood. Receptors were obtained from a woman under 40 in good health. CDR3s include the opening cysteine and the closing phenylalanine or tryptophan. A D gene is named only where the DNA matches it firmly. Size is omitted from some rows. Given values are once, few, many or a class for expanded clones.

-	TRBV11-2	-	TRBJ1-3	CASSLDRFSGNTIYF	TGTGCCAGCAGCTTAGACCGATTCTCTGGAAACACCATATATTTT
-	TRBV10-3	-	TRBJ2-1	CAIRRVVRYNEQFF	TGTGCCATCCGGCGAGTGGTCAGATACAATGAGCAGTTCTTC
-	TRBV11-2	-	TRBJ2-7	CASSLVTRVSHEQYF	TGTGCCAGCAGCTTAGTCACCAGGGTTTCCCACGAGCAGTACTTC
-	TRBV5-6	-	TRBJ1-1	CASSKRGLTEAFF	TGTGCCAGTAGCAAACGGGGCTTGACTGAAGCTTTCTTT
once	TRBV19	TRBD1	TRBJ1-2	CASSKGTGNGYTF	TGTGCCAGTAGTAAAGGGACAGGGAACGGCTACACCTTC
once	TRBV18	-	TRBJ2-3	CASSPDGKGSTQYF	TGTGCCAGCTCACCCGACGGGAAGGGTTCTACGCAGTATTTT
-	TRBV5-4	-	TRBJ1-2	CASSSGMGHGYGYTF	TGTGCCAGCAGCTCGGGGATGGGACATGGCTATGGCTACACCTTC
-	TRBV19	TRBD1	TRBJ1-1	CASIDRGRSNTEAFF	TGTGCCAGTATCGACAGGGGACGGTCGAACACTGAAGCTTTCTTT
-	TRBV2	TRBD2	TRBJ2-7	CASNKLAVTYEQYF	TGTGCCAGCAATAAACTAGCGGTTACCTACGAGCAGTACTTC
once	TRBV7-9	TRBD2	TRBJ2-7	CASSLGQGGREQYF	TGTGCCAGCAGCTTGGGTCAGGGAGGGCGCGAGCAGTACTTC
-	TRBV28	-	TRBJ2-4	CASSLVGPRDNIQYF	TGTGCCAGCAGTTTAGTCGGGCCCCGGGACAACATTCAGTACTTC
-	TRBV30	TRBD2	TRBJ2-7	CAWRRTSGRTLSYEQYF	TGTGCCTGGAGGAGGACTAGCGGGAGGACCCTCTCCTACGAGCAGTACTTC
-	TRBV7-7	-	TRBJ1-4	CASSFRTELNEKLFF	TGTGCCAGCAGCTTTCGTACTGAGTTAAATGAAAAACTGTTTTTT
-	TRBV10-2	-	TRBJ2-7	CASSESRGAASYEQYF	TGCGCCAGCAGTGAGAGTCGCGGGGCGGCGTCCTACGAGCAGTACTTC
-	TRBV2	-	TRBJ1-2	CASSDQGPNYGYTF	TGTGCCAGCAGTGATCAGGGGCCTAACTATGGCTACACCTTC
once	TRBV6-4	TRBD2	TRBJ2-1	CASSVEPGLAYNEQFF	TGTGCCAGCAGTGTTGAACCGGGACTAGCGTACAATGAGCAGTTCTTC
-	TRBV21-1	-	TRBJ1-4	CASSTGGRGDEKLFF	TGTGCCAGCAGCACCGGGGGCAGGGGGGATGAAAAACTGTTTTTT